These 7 T cell receptor beta chains were all obtained from the same sample, sequenced in a study of blood T cells in healthy people across ages. A second PCR of roughly 7 to 11 cycles used a sample-barcoded 5' primer and a J-beta primer mix. TCRdb re-called the 5' RACE reads through MiXCR, storing one row per CDR3 protein. The table shows about 800,000 distinct CDR3 sequences, with roughly 60% occurring only once. The sequencing sample was made of blood. The receptors shown here come from a man younger than 45 in good health.

The gene calls are TRBV3-1 and TRBJ2-7; a possible D gene is TRBD2 (6 bases). From germline, CDR1 is LGHDT and CDR2 YNNKEL (reference sequence). The CDR3 is 17 amino acids. V shed 0 bases and J shed 0 bases, with 15 bases lying between them. Here the CDR3 reads CASSQDYLGTHSYEQYF. Written as DNA, the CDR3 is TGTGCCAGCAGCCAAGATTATTTAGGGACTCACTCCTACGAGCAGTACTTC.

Here the CDR3 DNA reads TGTGCCAGCAGTTACTCGGGGGCGCGGGGCTACACCTTC. Translated: CASSYSGARGYTF. The chain is built from TRBV6-5 and TRBJ1-2; D might be TRBD1 (6 bases). Per germline, CDR1 MNHEY and CDR2 SVGAGI. V was trimmed by 0 bases and J by 8 bases, leaving 10 bases between them. The CDR3 runs to 13 residues.

The rearrangement uses TRBV20-1 and TRBJ2-3; 7 positions match TRBD2. The CDR3 contains 13 residues. The trim removed 1 base at V and 8 bases at J, leaving 6 bases unmatched. Germline CDR1 reads DFQATT; CDR2 reads SNEGSKA (reference sequence). The CDR3 DNA follows: TGCAGTGCTAGAGTAGGCGGGGGAGGTACGCAGTATTTT. Translation: CSARVGGGGTQYF.

This clonotype was seen a handful of times. The chain is built from TRBV6-5 and TRBJ2-3; the D is unclear. The CDR3 contains 14 residues. Germline V CDR1 and CDR2: MNHEY, SVGAGI. The V end was cut by 5 bases, the J end by 2 bases, with 11 bases between. In DNA, the CDR3 is TGTGCCAGCAGTCGGATAAGTCCCACAGATACGCAGTATTTT. It is translated as CASSRISPTDTQYF.

The chain couples TRBV2 to TRBJ2-4, with 7 nucleotides matching TRBD1. The V gene end was trimmed by 8 bases and the J gene end by 4 bases; junction bases not matched to a gene: 5. Germline values: CDR1 SNHLY, CDR2 FYNNEI. CDR3 length equals 13 residues. The CDR3 coding sequence is TGTGCCAGCGCGGAGACAGGGAAAAACATTCAGTACTTC. Protein: CASAETGKNIQYF. The complete variable domain, with remaining parts taken from reference TRBV2 and TRBJ2-4, reads EPEVTQTPSHQVTQMGQEVILRCVPISNHLYFYWYRQILGQKVEFLVSFYNNEISEKSEIFDDQFSVERPDGSNFTLKIRSTKLEDSAMYFCASAETGKNIQYFGAGTRLSVL.

This clonotype was detected once. CDR3 amino acids: CASSYTDGTEQFF. For the CDR3, the DNA is TGTGCCAGCAGCTATACCGATGGGACTGAGCAGTTCTTC. This chain joins TRBV7-2 and TRBJ2-1; D possibly matches TRBD1 or TRBD2 (5 bases each). The germline V and J ends were trimmed by 4 bases and 9 bases, with 13 bases remaining between them. The CDR3 runs 13 residues. Germline V CDR1 and CDR2: SGHTA, FQGNSA.

The rearrangement links TRBV6-6 to TRBJ2-3; no clear D. The CDR3 runs to 12 residues. The V and J ends lost 2 bases and 5 bases respectively, with 5 bases between them. CDR1 and CDR2 (germline): MNHNY, SVGAGI (reference sequence). In nucleotides, the CDR3 is TGTGCCAGCAGTTACCAACTAGATACGCAGTATTTT. This codes for CASSYQLDTQYF.